This record looks at one T cell receptor (beta chain) sequence and its context. Its antigen is not known. The sample comes from a study of T cells in Graves' hyperthyroidism and ophthalmopathy. Diagnosing involved the use of clinical symptoms, serum thyroxine and TRAb, thyroid ultrasound and orbital computed tomography. General study findings and limits: Before onset, by a median of 6.5 months, the model predicted ophthalmopathy.

RNA transcripts provided the source from which TCR beta CDR3 regions were amplified. The HTBI primer set drove a first-round RT-PCR of the TCR CDR3. Each CDR3 protein is one row after TCRdb ran MiXCR on the multiplex PCR reads. The sample yields hundreds of thousands of distinct CDR3 sequences, approximately 44% seen once. CDR1 is MNHNY, CDR2 SVGAGI, per germline (reference sequence). CDR3 length equals 14 residues. Deletions cut 6 bases from V and 7 bases from J, with 19 bases between. The sample consisted of peripheral blood or thyroid tissue (not recorded which). The TCR originated in a woman aged 18-30 years with Graves' hyperthyroidism. This sequence joins TRBV6-6 and TRBJ2-7; perhaps TRBD2 as D (5 bases). CDR3 DNA: TGTGCCAGCAGCCAAGATGGTCGTAGGACTGAGCAGTACTTC. This codes for CASSQDGRRTEQYF.